One sample yielded the 24 T cell receptor beta chains listed below, sequenced in a study of blood T cell repertoires in COVID-19. Method: immunoSEQ multiplex PCR; TCRdb's copy keeps in-frame clones and lacks some. The sample holds some 130,000 clones; 70% to 85% are singletons and the top ten take roughly 15%. Sequencing was carried out using peripheral blood. The receptors derive from a woman between 50 and 59 years old with acute or convalescent COVID-19.

The chain combines TRBV4-1 with TRBJ2-2; maybe TRBD1 (6 bases). The CDR3 runs to 15 residues. V was cut by 1 base and J by 4 bases, with 10 bases left in between. CDR1 is MGHRA, CDR2 YSYEKL, per germline. In nucleotides, the CDR3 is TGCGCCAGCAGCCAAGCTGGGGGCCCCACCGGGGAGCTGTTTTTT. Translation gives CASSQAGGPTGELFF.

The chain couples TRBV6-5 to TRBJ2-7; 8 nucleotides align to TRBD1. Trimming at V came to 5 bases and at J to 5 bases, leaving 11 bases not matched to a gene. This CDR3 contains 15 residues. CDR1 and CDR2 from the germline V gene are MNHEY and SVGAGI. The CDR3 protein is CASSRQDRAFDEQYF. CDR3 coding DNA: TGTGCCAGCAGTCGACAGGACAGGGCATTTGACGAGCAGTACTTC.

The chain uses TRBV9 and TRBJ1-2, with 7 bases that match TRBD1. The trim removed 0 bases at V and 4 bases at J, leaving 6 bases unmatched. The CDR3 is made up of 15 amino acids. CDR1 is SGDLS, CDR2 YYNGEE, per germline. The CDR3 bases are TGTGCCAGCAGCGTAGAAGACAGGGTGGCCTATGGCTACACCTTC. Its protein is CASSVEDRVAYGYTF.

The rearrangement uses TRBV27 and TRBJ1-1, with 9 bases fitting TRBD1. CDR1 is MNHEY and CDR2 is SMNVEV in the germline V gene (reference sequence). CDR3 size: 18 residues. After removal of 10 bases from V and 4 bases from J, the junction contained 22 bases not matched to a gene. Here the CDR3 reads CATKGRGTGLLWSTEAFF. CDR3 DNA sequence: TGTGCCACCAAGGGGCGAGGGACAGGGTTATTATGGAGCACTGAAGCTTTCTTT.

J is TRBJ2-7 and V is TRBV29-1, with D perhaps TRBD1 (5 bases). The V gene lost 2 bases and the J gene lost 4 bases, with 12 bases spanning the gap. This CDR3 comprises 13 residues. The germline gives CDR1 SQVTM, CDR2 ANQGSEA. This chain's CDR3 is CSVEQGVSYEQYF. The CDR3 DNA reads TGCAGCGTTGAACAGGGTGTCTCATACGAGCAGTACTTC.

The chain links TRBV19 to TRBJ1-1; TRBD1 matches at 8 bases. Germline lookup yields CDR1 LNHDA and CDR2 SQIVND (reference sequence). V shed 8 bases, J shed 10 bases, and the junction held 9 bases outside the gene matches. The CDR3 consists of 12 residues. CDR3: CASLTRTGGAFF. CDR3 in DNA: TGTGCCAGTCTCACCCGCACAGGGGGAGCTTTCTTT.

The chain combines TRBV12-3 or TRBV12-4 with TRBJ2-7; D possibly corresponds to TRBD1 (6 bases). V gave up 2 bases and J gave up 1 base, with 6 bases separating them. The CDR3 consists of 13 residues. The CDR3 loop is CASSLTGSYEQYF. DNA for the CDR3: TGTGCCAGCAGTTTAACAGGGTCCTACGAGCAGTACTTC.

V gene TRBV6-2 or TRBV6-3 combines with J gene TRBJ1-2, with TRBD1 identical over 8 bases. Germline V gene sequence: CDR1 MNHEY, CDR2 SVGEGT. The trim removed 2 bases at V and 0 bases at J, leaving 8 bases unmatched. The CDR3 covers 17 residues. CDR3: CASSYEWGTGTNYGYTF. CDR3 in DNA: TGTGCCAGCAGTTACGAATGGGGGACAGGAACTAACTATGGCTACACCTTC.

The chain recombines TRBV7-7 with TRBJ2-1, with 10 nucleotides matching TRBD1. Germline lookup yields CDR1 SSHAT and CDR2 FNYEAQ (reference sequence). The CDR3 is 16 residues long. V lost 2 bases to trimming and J lost 4 bases; unmatched junction nucleotides: 5. The CDR3, as DNA: TGTGCCAGCAGCTTAAGCCGGGACAGGGGTTACAATGAGCAGTTCTTC. Amino acid sequence: CASSLSRDRGYNEQFF.

The V gene is TRBV5-4, the J gene TRBJ2-7, with a possible D match to TRBD1 (5 bases). Per germline, CDR1 SGHNT and CDR2 YYREEE (reference sequence). The CDR3 sequence is 17 residues long. The ends were cut back, 0 bases at V and 1 base at J, with 17 bases in the middle. CDR3 in amino acids: CASSLAVLGLSSYEQYF. The DNA of the CDR3 is TGTGCCAGCAGCTTGGCCGTGCTGGGGCTCTCGTCCTACGAGCAGTACTTC. Filled out from reference TRBV5-4 and TRBJ2-7, the complete variable domain reads ETGVTQSPTHLIKTRGQQVTLRCSSQSGHNTVSWYQQALGQGPQFIFQYYREEENGRGNFPPRFSGLQFPNYSSELNVNALELDDSALYLCASSLAVLGLSSYEQYFGPGTRLTVT.

The J gene is TRBJ1-1, the V gene TRBV6-5; 7 bases match TRBD1. V lost 6 bases to trimming and J lost 4 bases; unmatched junction nucleotides: 5. The CDR3 is 13 amino acids. Per germline, CDR1 MNHEY and CDR2 SVGAGI. The CDR3 loop reads CASRQGLITEAFF. The CDR3 nucleotides are TGTGCCAGCAGACAGGGGTTAATCACTGAAGCTTTCTTT.

This chain links TRBV4-1 with TRBJ1-1; D is perhaps TRBD1 (5 bases). Germline V gene sequence: CDR1 MGHRA, CDR2 YSYEKL. V was clipped by 1 base and J by 1 base, with 10 bases between them. The CDR3 is 15 amino acids. The DNA of the CDR3 is TGCGCCAGCAGCCAAGCCGACAGACAGAACACTGAAGCTTTCTTT. This codes for CASSQADRQNTEAFF.

V usage is TRBV11-3 and J usage is TRBJ2-7, with TRBD1 matching 9 bases. The V segment lost 5 bases and the J segment 3 bases; nucleotides outside the gene matches: 20. This CDR3 region has 19 residues. The V gene's germline CDR1 is SGHNT and CDR2 YENEEA. This chain's CDR3 is CASSPKHRDRVSIGYEQYF. The CDR3 nucleotides are TGTGCCAGCAGCCCAAAGCACCGGGACAGGGTGAGTATTGGCTACGAGCAGTACTTC.

This clone showed up just once. The chain combines TRBV27 with TRBJ2-6, with D possibly matching TRBD2 (5 bases). V was trimmed by 5 bases and J by 0 bases, leaving 8 bases between them. The germline CDR1 and CDR2 sequences are MNHEY and SMNVEV (reference sequence). This CDR3 region has 15 residues. Here the CDR3 reads CASSPRGSGANVLTF. The DNA for the CDR3 is TGTGCCAGCAGTCCCCGGGGCTCTGGGGCCAACGTCCTGACTTTC.

In its sample, this clone was seen a few times. This chain uses TRBV10-3 with TRBJ1-5; maybe TRBD1 (6 bases). V gave up 2 bases and J gave up 7 bases, with 24 bases separating them. The CDR3 has 18 residues. CDR1 ENHRY and CDR2 SYGVKD come from the germline V gene. CDR3 sequence reads: CAISERAALGGAGQPQHF. CDR3 in DNA: TGTGCCATCAGTGAGAGGGCTGCTCTTGGGGGGGCCGGACAGCCCCAGCATTTT.

The sample holds one count of this clone. This chain uses TRBV19 with TRBJ2-7; 11 bases map to TRBD1. The CDR3 runs 14 residues. The germline CDR1 and CDR2 sequences are LNHDA and SQIVND (reference sequence). The trim removed 8 bases at V and 5 bases at J, leaving 8 bases unmatched. The CDR3 DNA is TGTGCCAGTGGTCCGGGACAGGGGGTCGACGAGCAGTACTTC. Translating gives CASGPGQGVDEQYF.

This clone appeared a single time. The chain carries TRBV9 and TRBJ2-2; TRBD2 aligns across 8 bases. The CDR3 is 16 residues long. V was clipped by 0 bases and J by 6 bases; unmatched bases: 7. CDR1 and CDR2 (germline): SGDLS, YYNGEE. The CDR3 DNA reads TGTGCCAGCAGCGTAGTTCCGGGACTAGTGCCCGGGGAGCTGTTTTTT. It translates to CASSVVPGLVPGELFF.

The chain carries TRBV3-1 (or the pseudogene TRBV3-2) and TRBJ1-3; tentative D call: TRBD1 (5 bases). The CDR3 has 15 amino acids. Per germline, CDR1 LGHDT and CDR2 YNNKEL (reference sequence). Between the trimmed V and J ends, which lost 3 bases and 0 bases, there was a span of 9 bases. DNA for the CDR3: TGTGCCAGCAGCCAGACCCAGGGCTCTGGAAACACCATATATTTT. It encodes CASSQTQGSGNTIYF.

The chain couples TRBV3-1 (or the pseudogene TRBV3-2) to TRBJ2-2; no reliable D call. The CDR3 extends over 13 amino acids. V shed 4 bases and J shed 5 bases, with 8 bases lying between them. The germline gives CDR1 LGHDT, CDR2 YNNKEL (reference sequence). CDR3 DNA: TGTGCCAGCAGCCCCCGTCTAACCGGGGAGCTGTTTTTT. Translating it yields CASSPRLTGELFF.

In its sample, this clone was seen a few times. V is TRBV19 and J is TRBJ2-3; the D gene is possibly TRBD2 (6 bases). Germline V gives CDR1 LNHDA, CDR2 SQIVND (reference sequence). Trimming stripped 5 bases from V and 0 bases from J, with 6 bases between. The CDR3 totals 13 residues. The CDR3 DNA is TGTGCCAGTAGTGGGACTAGCACAGATACGCAGTATTTT. Translating it yields CASSGTSTDTQYF.

CDR3 loop: CASQRQGNTEAFF. The DNA for the CDR3 is TGTGCCAGTCAAAGACAGGGGAACACTGAAGCTTTCTTT. The chain recombines TRBV6-6 with TRBJ1-1; 7 bases line up with TRBD1. This CDR3 comprises 13 residues. CDR1 and CDR2 from the germline V gene are MNHNY and SVGAGI (reference sequence). The ends lost 9 bases at V and 1 base at J; junction bases unmatched: 5.

CDR3 DNA: TGTGCCAGTAGTATTCTTGCTGGGGGGGGCAATCAGCCCCAGCATTTT. Translating gives CASSILAGGGNQPQHF. The chain is built from TRBV19 and TRBJ1-5; possible D gene TRBD1, 5 bases. The CDR3 extends over 16 amino acids. V was clipped by 3 bases and J by 2 bases, with 14 bases between them. The V gene's germline CDR1 is LNHDA and CDR2 SQIVND (reference sequence).

This chain connects TRBV4-1 to TRBJ1-1; D may be TRBD1 (6 bases). V shed 4 bases and J shed 8 bases, with 11 bases lying between them. From germline, CDR1 is MGHRA and CDR2 YSYEKL. The CDR3 covers 12 residues. Here the CDR3 reads CASSPTGNEAFF. For the CDR3, the DNA is TGCGCCAGCAGCCCTACAGGGAACGAAGCTTTCTTT.

V is TRBV2 and J is TRBJ1-6; no firm D call. V lost 7 bases and J 6 bases, leaving 13 bases between the germline ends. The CDR3 loop spans 14 amino acids. In germline, CDR1 is SNHLY, CDR2 FYNNEI. CDR3 amino acids: CASTEAAANSPLHF. In DNA, the CDR3 is TGTGCCAGCACGGAAGCGGCGGCTAATTCACCCCTCCACTTT.